This T cell receptor beta chain was identified in a study of shared T cell receptors in the human thymus. The germline gives CDR1 SEHNR, CDR2 FQNEAQ (reference sequence). The CDR3 contains 13 residues. V lost 11 bases, J lost 0 bases, and 11 bases lay in between. Profiling relied on immunoSEQ multiplex PCR, and the TCRdb table lists in-frame clones only, not all of them. The table records hundreds of thousands of clones, roughly 90% of them present only once. This clone showed up just a few times. These sequences were also reported in another study, on human thymus T cells.

Input material: thymocytes. This sequence was found in a boy younger than two with a congenital heart defect. The genes are TRBV7-9 and TRBJ1-3, with D hard to call. The CDR3 region has the DNA TGTGCCTCAGCGTCGATCTCTGGAAACACCATATATTTT. Translation: CASASISGNTIYF.